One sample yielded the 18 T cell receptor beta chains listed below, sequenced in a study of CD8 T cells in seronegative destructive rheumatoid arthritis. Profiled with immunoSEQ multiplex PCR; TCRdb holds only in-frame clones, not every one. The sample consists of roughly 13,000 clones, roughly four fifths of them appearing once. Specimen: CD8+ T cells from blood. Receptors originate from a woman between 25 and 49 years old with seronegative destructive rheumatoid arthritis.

CDR3 residues: CASSTPGQHTEAFF. The CDR3 DNA is TGTGCCAGCAGCACTCCGGGACAACACACTGAAGCTTTCTTT. The chain has TRBV5-5 and TRBJ1-1; TRBD1 might be the D (6 bases). The V end lost 4 bases, the J end lost 3 bases, and 13 bases lay between the germline ends. The CDR3 totals 14 residues. The germline V gene has CDR1 SGHKS and CDR2 YYEKEE (reference sequence).

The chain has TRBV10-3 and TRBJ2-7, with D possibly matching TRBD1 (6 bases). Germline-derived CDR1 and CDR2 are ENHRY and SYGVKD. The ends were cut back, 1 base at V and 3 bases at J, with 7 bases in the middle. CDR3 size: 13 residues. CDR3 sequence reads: CAISEYRDYEQYF. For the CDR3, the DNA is TGTGCCATCAGTGAGTACAGGGACTACGAGCAGTACTTC.

CDR3 amino acids: CASSSRQGGYNSPLHF. The CDR3 nucleotides read TGTGCCAGCAGTTCCCGACAGGGGGGTTATAATTCACCCCTCCACTTT. The rearrangement links TRBV28 to TRBJ1-6; 9 positions agree with TRBD1. The CDR3 is made up of 16 amino acids. Trimming at V came to 4 bases and at J to 4 bases, leaving 5 bases not matched to a gene. Germline values: CDR1 MDHEN, CDR2 SYDVKM.

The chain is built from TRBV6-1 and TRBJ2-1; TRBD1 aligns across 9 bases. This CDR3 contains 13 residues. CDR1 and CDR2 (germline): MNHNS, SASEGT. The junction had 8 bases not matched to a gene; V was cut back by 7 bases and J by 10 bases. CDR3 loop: CASTPGQGAEQFF. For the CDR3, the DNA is TGTGCCAGCACACCGGGACAGGGTGCAGAGCAGTTCTTC.

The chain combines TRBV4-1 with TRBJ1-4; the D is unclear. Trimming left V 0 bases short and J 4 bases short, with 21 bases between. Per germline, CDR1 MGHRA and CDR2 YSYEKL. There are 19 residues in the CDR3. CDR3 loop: CASSQDTSALRYLNEKLFF. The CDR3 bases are TGCGCCAGCAGCCAAGATACCAGCGCGCTGCGCTATCTTAATGAAAAACTGTTTTTT.

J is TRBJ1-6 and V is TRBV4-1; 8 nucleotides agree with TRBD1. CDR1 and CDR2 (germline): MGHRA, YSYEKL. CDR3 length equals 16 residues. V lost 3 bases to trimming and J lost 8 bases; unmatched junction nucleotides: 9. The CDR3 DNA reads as TGCGCCAGCAGCCATGAGGGGCAGGGGGCTTATTCACCCCTCCACTTT. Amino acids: CASSHEGQGAYSPLHF.

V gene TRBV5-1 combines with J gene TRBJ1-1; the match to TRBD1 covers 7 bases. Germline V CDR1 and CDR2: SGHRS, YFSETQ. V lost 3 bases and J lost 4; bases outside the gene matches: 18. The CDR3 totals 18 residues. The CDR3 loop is CASSYDDRDVYEVTEAFF. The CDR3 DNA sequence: TGCGCCAGCAGCTACGACGACAGGGACGTATATGAGGTCACTGAAGCTTTCTTT.

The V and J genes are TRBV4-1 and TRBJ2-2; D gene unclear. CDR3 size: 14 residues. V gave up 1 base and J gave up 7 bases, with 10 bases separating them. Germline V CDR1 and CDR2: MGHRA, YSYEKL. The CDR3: CASSQAGSLGELFF. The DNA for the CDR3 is TGCGCCAGCAGCCAAGCGGGTTCCCTCGGGGAGCTGTTTTTT.

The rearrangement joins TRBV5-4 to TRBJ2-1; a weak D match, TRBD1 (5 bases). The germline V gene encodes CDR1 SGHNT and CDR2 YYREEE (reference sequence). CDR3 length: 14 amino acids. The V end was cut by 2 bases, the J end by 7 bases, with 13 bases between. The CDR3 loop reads CASSFGPGRNEQFF. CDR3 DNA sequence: TGTGCCAGCAGCTTCGGTCCAGGGCGAAATGAGCAGTTCTTC. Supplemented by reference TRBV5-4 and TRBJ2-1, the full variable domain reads ETGVTQSPTHLIKTRGQQVTLRCSSQSGHNTVSWYQQALGQGPQFIFQYYREEENGRGNFPPRFSGLQFPNYSSELNVNALELDDSALYLCASSFGPGRNEQFFGPGTRLTVL.

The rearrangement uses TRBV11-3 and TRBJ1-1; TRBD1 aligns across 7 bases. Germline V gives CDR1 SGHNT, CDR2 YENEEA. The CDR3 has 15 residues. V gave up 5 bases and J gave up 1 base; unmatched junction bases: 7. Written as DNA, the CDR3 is TGTGCCAGCAGCGCGCGAGGGGGCCCGAACACTGAAGCTTTCTTT. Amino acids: CASSARGGPNTEAFF.

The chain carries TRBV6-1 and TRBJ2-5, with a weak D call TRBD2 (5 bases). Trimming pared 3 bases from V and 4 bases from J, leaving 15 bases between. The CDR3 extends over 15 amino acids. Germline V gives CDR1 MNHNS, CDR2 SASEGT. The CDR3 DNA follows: TGTGCCAGCAGTGACTGGACTCCTGGGAGAGAGACCCAGTACTTC. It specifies CASSDWTPGRETQYF.

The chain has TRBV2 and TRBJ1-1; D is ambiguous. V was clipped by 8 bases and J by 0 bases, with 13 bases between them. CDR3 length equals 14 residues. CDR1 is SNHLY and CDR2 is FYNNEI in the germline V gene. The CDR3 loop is CASSAPQMNTEAFF. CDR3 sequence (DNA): TGTGCCAGCTCTGCCCCACAGATGAACACTGAAGCTTTCTTT.

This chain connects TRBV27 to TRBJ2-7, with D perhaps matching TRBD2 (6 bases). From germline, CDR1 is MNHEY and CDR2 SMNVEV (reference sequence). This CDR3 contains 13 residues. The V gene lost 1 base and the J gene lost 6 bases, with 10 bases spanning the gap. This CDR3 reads CASSLLSGAEQYV. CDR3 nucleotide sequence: TGTGCCAGCAGTTTATTATCGGGAGCCGAGCAGTACGTC.

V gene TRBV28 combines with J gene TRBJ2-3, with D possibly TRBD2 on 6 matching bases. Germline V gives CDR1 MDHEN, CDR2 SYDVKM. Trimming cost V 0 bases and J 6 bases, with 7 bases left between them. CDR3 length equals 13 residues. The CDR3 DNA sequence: TGTGCCAGCAGTTTATGGGGGGGTGATACGCAGTATTTT. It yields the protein CASSLWGGDTQYF.

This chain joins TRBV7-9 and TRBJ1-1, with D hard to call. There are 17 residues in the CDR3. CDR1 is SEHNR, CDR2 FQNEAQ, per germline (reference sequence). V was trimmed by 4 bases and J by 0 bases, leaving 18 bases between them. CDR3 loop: CASSSPPELRVNTEAFF. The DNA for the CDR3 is TGTGCCAGCAGCTCCCCCCCCGAGTTGCGGGTGAACACTGAAGCTTTCTTT.

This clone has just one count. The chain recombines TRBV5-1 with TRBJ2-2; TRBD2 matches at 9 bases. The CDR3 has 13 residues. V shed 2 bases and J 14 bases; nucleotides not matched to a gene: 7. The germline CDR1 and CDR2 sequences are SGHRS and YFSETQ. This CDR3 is CASSFGAGGELFF. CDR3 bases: TGCGCCAGCAGCTTTGGAGCGGGGGGAGAACTGTTTTTT.

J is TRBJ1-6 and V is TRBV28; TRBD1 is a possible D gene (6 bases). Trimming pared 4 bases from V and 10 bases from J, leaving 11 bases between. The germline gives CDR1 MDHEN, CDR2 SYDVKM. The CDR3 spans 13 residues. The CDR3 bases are TGTGCCAGCAGTTCAGGGGTTCGATCACCCCTCCACTTT. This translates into CASSSGVRSPLHF.

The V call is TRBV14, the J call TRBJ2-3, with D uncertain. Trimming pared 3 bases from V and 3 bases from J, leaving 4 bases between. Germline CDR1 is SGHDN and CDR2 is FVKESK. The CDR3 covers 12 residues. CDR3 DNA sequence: TGTGCCAGCAGCCATCTTACAGATACGCAGTATTTT. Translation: CASSHLTDTQYF.